One sample yielded the 11 T cell receptor beta chains listed below, sequenced in a study of blood T cell repertoires in COVID-19. Sequencing used immunoSEQ multiplex PCR; TCRdb keeps in-frame clones, though not all of them. The repertoire holds roughly 400,000 clones, with roughly nine tenths as singletons. The source material was PBMCs or T cells enriched from blood (not recorded which). The receptors were gathered from a woman in her twenties or thirties who had recovered from COVID-19.

The chain joins TRBV9 to TRBJ2-2, with unresolved D. This CDR3 region has 16 residues. The germline gives CDR1 SGDLS, CDR2 YYNGEE. V was clipped by 6 bases and J by 1 base, with 16 bases between them. The CDR3 DNA reads as TGTGCCAGCATATTACAGCCTACCGAGAACACCGGGGAGCTGTTTTTT. It specifies CASILQPTENTGELFF.

This clone was seen only once. V and J are TRBV18 and TRBJ1-2, with D possibly TRBD1 on 6 matching bases. With 6 bases removed from V and 4 bases from J, the gap between germline ends came to 15 bases. The CDR3 is 14 amino acids. Germline V gene sequence: CDR1 KGHSH, CDR2 LQKENI. This CDR3 reads CASSLLDSPYGYTF. CDR3 nucleotides: TGTGCCAGCTCCCTCCTGGACAGCCCCTATGGCTACACCTTC.

V and J are TRBV9 and TRBJ1-1, with D unclear. The V end was cut by 4 bases, the J end by 5 bases, with 12 bases between. Germline-derived CDR1 and CDR2 are SGDLS and YYNGEE. The CDR3 is made up of 13 amino acids. CDR3 bases: TGTGCCAGCAGCCCAGGTCTCGGAACTGAAGCTTTCTTT. As protein: CASSPGLGTEAFF.

This chain connects TRBV11-3 to TRBJ2-1, with D maybe TRBD2 (6 bases). Germline V CDR1 and CDR2: SGHNT, YENEEA. Trimming took off 1 base at V and 8 bases at J, with 18 bases between the two ends. The CDR3 runs 16 residues. The CDR3 spells CASSLGPAVAADEQFF. The CDR3 region has the DNA TGTGCCAGCAGCTTAGGCCCCGCGGTAGCGGCCGATGAGCAGTTCTTC.

CDR3 in DNA: TGTGCCAGCAGTCACGAAACAGGGTCGGACACCATATATTTT. Its translation: CASSHETGSDTIYF. The chain links TRBV2 to TRBJ1-3; tentative D call: TRBD1 (6 bases). V was clipped by 5 bases and J by 8 bases, with 16 bases between them. Germline CDR1 is SNHLY and CDR2 is FYNNEI. CDR3 length: 14 residues. Full variable domain (outside the CDR3, taken from reference TRBV2 and TRBJ1-3): EPEVTQTPSHQVTQMGQEVILRCVPISNHLYFYWYRQILGQKVEFLVSFYNNEISEKSEIFDDQFSVERPDGSNFTLKIRSTKLEDSAMYFCASSHETGSDTIYFGEGSWLTVV.

The rearrangement joins TRBV4-1 to TRBJ1-5, with D unresolved. Between the trimmed V and J ends, which lost 4 bases and 5 bases, there was a span of 9 bases. Germline CDR1 reads MGHRA; CDR2 reads YSYEKL. The CDR3 runs 13 residues. The CDR3 sequence is CASSPLQDQPQHF. For the CDR3, the DNA is TGCGCCAGCAGCCCTCTTCAGGATCAGCCCCAGCATTTT.

This chain uses TRBV7-2 with TRBJ2-5; 8 positions agree with TRBD1. The V gene end was trimmed by 5 bases and the J gene end by 5 bases; junction bases not matched to a gene: 7. Germline CDR1 SGHTA, CDR2 FQGNSA. The CDR3 has 14 residues. CDR3 DNA: TGTGCCAGCAGCCCACAGACAGGGGTGGAGACCCAGTACTTC. Its protein is CASSPQTGVETQYF.

This clone appeared once. The chain carries TRBV5-6 and TRBJ1-2, with 9 bases aligning to TRBD1. This CDR3 spans 14 amino acids. From germline, CDR1 is SGHDT and CDR2 YYEEEE. The J segment lost 4 bases and the V segment lost 3 bases, leaving 4 bases of the junction unmatched. The CDR3 reads CASSSPQGAYGYTF. For the CDR3, the DNA is TGTGCCAGCAGCTCTCCACAGGGGGCCTATGGCTACACCTTC. Drawing the rest from reference TRBV5-6 and TRBJ1-2, the complete variable domain is DAGVTQSPTHLIKTRGQQVTLRCSPKSGHDTVSWYQQALGQGPQFIFQYYEEEERQRGNFPDRFSGHQFPNYSSELNVNALLLGDSALYLCASSSPQGAYGYTFGSGTRLTVV.

The DNA for the CDR3 is TGTGCCAGCAGCCCACACGGACTAGCGGGATCCTACGAGCAGTACTTC. The encoded protein is CASSPHGLAGSYEQYF. The chain employs TRBV13 and TRBJ2-7, with 12 bases aligning to TRBD2. The CDR3 consists of 16 residues. Germline trimming cut 5 bases from V and 1 base from J; bases unmatched to any gene: 6. Germline assignment: CDR1 PRHDT and CDR2 FYEKMQ (reference sequence).

The chain is built from TRBV3-1 (or the pseudogene TRBV3-2) and TRBJ1-3; D possibly corresponds to TRBD1 (6 bases). The V gene lost 4 bases and the J gene lost 3 bases, with 16 bases spanning the gap. The CDR3 sequence is 16 residues long. Germline CDR1 is LGHDT and CDR2 is YNNKEL (reference sequence). This chain's CDR3 is CASSPRRGADGNTIYF. CDR3 in DNA: TGTGCCAGCAGCCCCCGGCGGGGGGCCGATGGAAACACCATATATTTT.

This CDR3 reads CASSSPRGRADEQYF. As DNA, the CDR3 is TGTGCCAGTAGCTCTCCCCGGGGTCGTGCCGACGAGCAGTACTTC. The chain carries TRBV19 and TRBJ2-7, with D tentatively TRBD2 (5 bases). This CDR3 comprises 15 residues. Germline assignment: CDR1 LNHDA and CDR2 SQIVND (reference sequence). Trimming removed 6 bases from V and 5 bases from J, with 20 bases in between.